Below, 2 T cell receptor beta chains from the same sample are listed, as sequenced in a study of T cell repertoires and Cas9 in healthy adults. Some clones are missing from TCRdb's copy, which holds only in-frame ones; the method was immunoSEQ multiplex PCR. The table lists approximately 14,000 clones, under 90% of them singletons. The sample taken for sequencing was Tregs (CD4+, CD25+, CD127-, CD137-, CD154-) from PBMCs; culture status not recorded. The receptor set was obtained from a human donor in good health.

The gene calls are TRBV19 and TRBJ1-5; D perhaps matches TRBD1 (5 bases). The germline V gene has CDR1 LNHDA and CDR2 SQIVND (reference sequence). The CDR3 contains 15 residues. V lost 0 bases and J lost 7, with 13 bases in between. The CDR3 nucleotides read TGTGCCAGTAGTATAGATCGCGTAGCAGGGCAGCCCCAGCATTTT. Its protein product is CASSIDRVAGQPQHF.

The rearrangement joins TRBV6-1 to TRBJ1-4; D is ambiguous. The germline V gene has CDR1 MNHNS and CDR2 SASEGT. This CDR3 comprises 12 residues. Deletions cut 5 bases from V and 13 bases from J, with 14 bases between. CDR3 nucleotides: TGTGCCAGCAGTTTTCACTCGGCCTCACTGTTTTTT. Translating gives CASSFHSASLFF.